This T cell receptor (beta chain) appears in the sequencing data of a study of T cell changes during pregnancy in multiple sclerosis. Trimming left V 0 bases short and J 10 bases short, with 10 bases between. The V gene's germline CDR1 is MNHEY and CDR2 SMNVEV (reference sequence). This CDR3 comprises 13 residues. Generated by immunoSEQ multiplex PCR, the TCRdb table keeps only in-frame clones and is missing some. The sample consists of tens of thousands of clones, approximately 92% of them appearing once. The origin of this receptor is a female donor in good health, enrolled as a control in a pregnancy study. The rearrangement links TRBV27 to TRBJ1-5; D unclear. This material consisted of peripheral blood, taken in the third trimester of pregnancy. DNA of the CDR3: TGTGCCAGCAGTTTATCATTCGCGAATCCCCAGCATTTT. Translation: CASSLSFANPQHF.